These T cell receptor beta chains were read from a single sample in a study of cytomegalovirus exposure and HLA in healthy donors. TCRdb keeps only in-frame clones here, not all; method: immunoSEQ multiplex PCR. The sample records approximately 260,000 clones, around nine tenths being singletons. The sample was PBMCs. Every receptor here comes from a girl aged 2-10 years in good health and CMV-seronegative. Both conserved end residues are trimmed from each CDR3.

v_gene,CDR3aa
TRBV13,ASSPQGNTEAF
TRBV5-1,ASSLGLVNTGELF
TRBV27,ASRDPRTALNTEAF
TRBV10-1,ASSEGAHTGELF
TRBV5-6,ASSSPVTSGETQY
TRBV7-2,ASSLEAGGSENEQF
TRBV4-2,ASSQALTRQGGNEQF
TRBV27,ASSKSGTSGGPNTQY
TRBV7-9,ASSLGVVRELTDTQY
TRBV30,ACSQDRTGYGYT
TRBV4-2,ASSRPGQGGYEQY